The 25 T cell receptor beta chains in this list originate from one sample, sequenced in a study of technical replicates of blood from a few donors. Only in-frame clones appear in the TCRdb table, and some are missing; sequencing was by immunoSEQ multiplex PCR. Among tens of thousands of clones, about 93% were seen once, and the ten largest hold around 3.6%. Sequencing used PBMCs. All receptors derive from a human donor in good health. Some clones in this sample may be carry-over from other donors' samples.

This rearrangement joins TRBV5-1 to TRBJ1-2, with TRBD1 identical over 8 bases. Germline values: CDR1 SGHRS, CDR2 YFSETQ. The CDR3 is 15 residues long. With 0 bases clipped from V and 4 bases from J, the junction kept 5 bases outside the gene matches. The CDR3 nucleotides read TGCGCCAGCAGCTTGGTCCCAGGGGGCCTCTATGGCTACACCTTC. It yields the protein CASSLVPGGLYGYTF.

The genes are TRBV29-1 and TRBJ1-1; 8 positions match TRBD1. CDR1 is SQVTM and CDR2 is ANQGSEA in the germline V gene. CDR3 size: 12 residues. The junction had 5 bases not matched to a gene; V was cut back by 7 bases and J by 4 bases. The CDR3 bases are TGCAGCGGACAACAGGGGGGCACTGAAGCTTTCTTT. It specifies CSGQQGGTEAFF.

V usage is TRBV11-2 and J usage is TRBJ2-1, with D perhaps TRBD1 (5 bases). Trimming cost V 5 bases and J 1 base, with 18 bases left between them. The germline V gene has CDR1 SGHAT and CDR2 FQNNGV. The CDR3 spans 17 residues. Here the CDR3 reads CASSRTPGYFSYNEQFF. The CDR3 region has the DNA TGTGCCAGCAGCAGGACACCGGGCTACTTTTCCTACAATGAGCAGTTCTTC.

This clone appeared a single time. CDR3 DNA: TGTGCCAGCAGTTATTTCAGGGGAACTAATGAAAAACTGTTTTTT. Translated: CASSYFRGTNEKLFF. The rearrangement uses TRBV6-5 and TRBJ1-4; TRBD1 might be the D (6 bases). CDR1 is MNHEY and CDR2 is SVGAGI in the germline V gene. This CDR3 has 15 amino acids. V was shortened by 3 bases and J by 1 base, with 9 bases between the two germline ends.

J is TRBJ2-1 and V is TRBV7-3; 13 bases are shared with TRBD2. The trim removed 5 bases at V and 4 bases at J, leaving 2 bases unmatched. The CDR3 covers 15 residues. The germline V gene has CDR1 SGHTA and CDR2 FQGTGA. CDR3 nucleotide sequence: TGTGCCAGCAGCCAGGGACTAGCGGGGTACAATGAGCAGTTCTTC. Translation gives CASSQGLAGYNEQFF.

V gene TRBV2 combines with J gene TRBJ2-3, with D hard to call. The V gene lost 3 bases and the J gene lost 1 base, with 14 bases spanning the gap. The CDR3 length is 16 residues. Germline V gene sequence: CDR1 SNHLY, CDR2 FYNNEI. This CDR3 reads CASSEGTLPGTDTQYF. CDR3 bases: TGTGCCAGCAGTGAGGGCACGTTGCCGGGCACAGATACGCAGTATTTT.

This clone appeared once. The chain is built from TRBV19 and TRBJ1-5; TRBD1 aligns across 10 bases. CDR3 size: 15 residues. V dropped 1 base and J dropped 7; count of bases not matched to a gene: 4. Germline V gives CDR1 LNHDA, CDR2 SQIVND (reference sequence). The DNA for the CDR3 is TGTGCCAGTAGTATAGGCGACAGGGGGCTACAGCCCCAGCATTTT. Translating gives CASSIGDRGLQPQHF.

V is TRBV30 and J is TRBJ2-2, with 12 bases identical to TRBD1. Germline V gives CDR1 GTSNPN, CDR2 SVGIG (reference sequence). The CDR3 spans 15 residues. With V trimmed by 1 base and J by 6 bases, 3 bases remained unmatched. The DNA of the CDR3 is TGTGCCTGGAGTGAGGGGACAGGGGGCCCCGGGGAGCTGTTTTTT. Amino acid sequence: CAWSEGTGGPGELFF.

CDR3: CASSLVLGRSNQPQHF. The CDR3 nucleotides are TGTGCCAGCAGCTTAGTTTTGGGGCGGAGCAATCAGCCCCAGCATTTT. V and J are TRBV7-8 and TRBJ1-5, with D possibly TRBD1 on 5 matching bases. Trimming shortened V by 1 base and J by 1 base, and 11 bases separated the two germline ends. CDR3 length equals 16 residues. Germline CDR1 reads SGHVS; CDR2 reads FQNEAQ.

In this sample, this clone turned up once. The rearrangement joins TRBV5-4 to TRBJ2-7; possible D gene TRBD1, 6 bases. Germline loops: CDR1 SGHNT, CDR2 YYREEE (reference sequence). The CDR3 loop spans 13 amino acids. V dropped 4 bases and J dropped 0 bases, with 8 bases sitting between them. Written as DNA, the CDR3 is TGTGCCAGCAGCGGACAGTTCTCCTACGAGCAGTACTTC. Translation: CASSGQFSYEQYF.

The chain links TRBV18 to TRBJ2-3; perhaps TRBD2 as D (5 bases). The CDR3 length is 15 residues. Per the germline V gene, CDR1 is KGHSH and CDR2 is LQKENI. Trimming shortened V by 3 bases and J by 0 bases, and 10 bases separated the two germline ends. This chain's CDR3 is CASSPSEASTDTQYF. In DNA form, the CDR3 reads TGTGCCAGCTCACCGTCGGAGGCTAGCACAGATACGCAGTATTTT. Together with reference TRBV18 and TRBJ2-3, the CDR3 gives the full variable domain: NAGVMQNPRHLVRRRGQEARLRCSPMKGHSHVYWYRQLPEEGLKFMVYLQKENIIDESGMPKERFSAEFPKEGPSILRIQQVVRGDSAAYFCASSPSEASTDTQYFGPGTRLTVL.

The V call is TRBV2, the J call TRBJ1-2; D is ambiguous. CDR1 is SNHLY, CDR2 FYNNEI, per germline. Trimming shortened V by 3 bases and J by 7 bases, and 12 bases separated the two germline ends. There are 13 residues in the CDR3. CDR3: CASSDSRFVGYTF. The CDR3 DNA reads TGTGCCAGCAGTGATTCCAGGTTCGTTGGCTACACCTTC.

J is TRBJ1-3 and V is TRBV9, with D hard to call. CDR1 SGDLS and CDR2 YYNGEE come from the germline V gene. V shed 4 bases and J shed 0 bases, with 14 bases lying between them. The CDR3 is made up of 16 amino acids. The CDR3 loop reads CASSPPWPDSGNTIYF. CDR3 coding DNA: TGTGCCAGCAGCCCTCCATGGCCAGACTCTGGAAACACCATATATTTT.

The table lists this clone with a few counts. The genes are TRBV7-9 and TRBJ1-2, with 12 positions matching TRBD1. The CDR3 covers 17 residues. With V trimmed by 2 bases and J by 7 bases, 11 bases remained unmatched. Germline V gives CDR1 SEHNR, CDR2 FQNEAQ (reference sequence). CDR3 nucleotides: TGTGCCAGCAGCTTATACAAGGGGACAGGGGGCAAGGTTGGCTACACCTTC. Translated, it gives CASSLYKGTGGKVGYTF.

This sequence joins TRBV4-3 and TRBJ2-3; TRBD2 is a possible D gene (6 bases). The V end lost 0 bases, the J end lost 2 bases, and 15 bases lay between the germline ends. The CDR3 runs to 17 residues. Germline CDR1 LGHNA, CDR2 YSLEER. The CDR3 here is CASSQDMAGSPTDTQYF. CDR3 DNA: TGCGCCAGCAGCCAAGATATGGCGGGATCCCCCACAGATACGCAGTATTTT.

The chain couples TRBV18 to TRBJ1-1; TRBD1 is a possible D gene (6 bases). Germline CDR1 KGHSH, CDR2 LQKENI. The V gene lost 2 bases and the J gene lost 1 base, with 11 bases spanning the gap. This CDR3 region has 15 residues. CDR3 amino acids: CASSPGAGANTEAFF. CDR3 coding DNA: TGTGCCAGCTCACCAGGGGCGGGGGCGAACACTGAAGCTTTCTTT.

J is TRBJ1-1 and V is TRBV19, with D hard to call. Trimming cost V 7 bases and J 1 base, with 19 bases left between them. The CDR3 length is 16 residues. Germline loops: CDR1 LNHDA, CDR2 SQIVND (reference sequence). This CDR3 reads CASIALGVGKNTEAFF. The CDR3 DNA follows: TGTGCCAGTATTGCTTTGGGAGTTGGCAAGAACACTGAAGCTTTCTTT. The full variable domain, in which reference TRBV19 and TRBJ1-1 provide the parts outside the CDR3, is DGGITQSPKYLFRKEGQNVTLSCEQNLNHDAMYWYRQDPGQGLRLIYYSQIVNDFQKGDIAEGYSVSREKKESFPLTVTSAQKNPTAFYLCASIALGVGKNTEAFFGQGTRLTVV.

The rearrangement uses TRBV7-2 and TRBJ2-7; tentative D call: TRBD1 (6 bases). This CDR3 comprises 15 residues. The V and J ends lost 0 bases and 5 bases respectively, with 14 bases between them. Looked up from germline, CDR1 is SGHTA and CDR2 is FQGNSA. CDR3 sequence (DNA): TGTGCCAGCAGCTTAGCCCGGGACAATTGGGACGAGCAGTACTTC. This encodes CASSLARDNWDEQYF.

CDR3 nucleotide sequence: TGTGCCAGCGGGCCACCCTGGCGTTTCGGGAACGAGCAGTACTTC. It is translated as CASGPPWRFGNEQYF. V usage is TRBV7-9 and J usage is TRBJ2-7; D possibly corresponds to TRBD2 (5 bases). The CDR3 has 15 amino acids. V was shortened by 8 bases and J by 5 bases, with 22 bases between the two germline ends. The V gene's germline CDR1 is SEHNR and CDR2 FQNEAQ (reference sequence).

The chain carries TRBV6-5 and TRBJ1-3, with unresolved D. The CDR3 loop spans 15 amino acids. The V gene's germline CDR1 is MNHEY and CDR2 SVGAGI. V lost 6 bases and J lost 1, with 13 bases in between. The CDR3, as DNA: TGTGCCAGCAGACCTGACGGAGGATCTGGAAACACCATATATTTT. Protein: CASRPDGGSGNTIYF.

The CDR3 DNA reads TGTGCCAGCAGTGAGTACAGGGATACACACGAGCAGTACTTC. Residues: CASSEYRDTHEQYF. V usage is TRBV25-1 and J usage is TRBJ2-7; a possible D gene is TRBD1 (6 bases). Per germline, CDR1 MGHDK and CDR2 SYGVNS. V was cut by 3 bases and J by 5 bases, with 14 bases left in between. The CDR3 contains 14 residues.

The genes are TRBV19 and TRBJ2-2; 7 bases are shared with TRBD2. After removal of 3 bases from V and 5 bases from J, the junction contained 6 bases not matched to a gene. Germline values: CDR1 LNHDA, CDR2 SQIVND (reference sequence). The CDR3 is made up of 15 amino acids. DNA for the CDR3: TGTGCCAGTAGTATCTCTGGGACTACGACCGGGGAGCTGTTTTTT. It codes for CASSISGTTTGELFF.

The V gene is TRBV10-3, the J gene TRBJ1-5; D is ambiguous. Deletions cut 4 bases from V and 7 bases from J, with 11 bases between. Germline V gene lookup returns CDR1 ENHRY and CDR2 SYGVKD. This CDR3 is built from 13 residues. This chain's CDR3 is CAISADTPQPQHF. As DNA, the CDR3 is TGTGCCATCAGTGCAGACACACCACAGCCCCAGCATTTT.

The J gene is TRBJ2-2, the V gene TRBV6-1; weak D call: TRBD1 (6 bases). CDR3 length: 16 amino acids. The V end lost 2 bases, the J end lost 3 bases, and 13 bases lay between the germline ends. Germline loops: CDR1 MNHNS, CDR2 SASEGT. The CDR3 here is CASSERPGDHTGELFF. CDR3 nucleotides: TGTGCCAGCAGTGAAAGGCCAGGGGACCACACCGGGGAGCTGTTTTTT.

The chain uses TRBV7-9 and TRBJ2-5, with 8 bases that match TRBD1. The germline V gene has CDR1 SEHNR and CDR2 FQNEAQ (reference sequence). This CDR3 has 14 residues. V shed 7 bases, J shed 5 bases, and the junction held 9 bases outside the gene matches. DNA for the CDR3: TGTGCCAGCACCCGGACAGGGATTGGGGAGACCCAGTACTTC. It codes for CASTRTGIGETQYF.